The rows below give T cell receptor beta chains drawn from one sample of a study of T cell responses to AZD1222 COVID-19 vaccine. The protocol was immunoSEQ multiplex PCR, while the TCRdb copy is restricted to in-frame clones and leaves out a portion. In the table there are approximately 150,000 clones, about 91% of which are singletons. Sequences were derived from peripheral blood, sampled on day 0 of MenACWY control vaccination. The receptor set was obtained from an adult in good health. Each CDR3 is given with its conserved first and last residue. D genes are given only for firm matches.

DNA | CDR3 | J | D | V
TGTGCCAGCAGCTCGCGGATCGCACAGGCCAACACCTTC | CASSSRIAQANTF | TRBJ1-2 | . | TRBV21-1
TGTGCCAGCAGCCCCGGCAGGGTAGGGCTCGCCGAGCAGTACTTC | CASSPGRVGLAEQYF | TRBJ2-7 | . | TRBV11-2
TGTGCCAGCAGCGTAGGTAGCGGGGGGCCATCCCCCCGGGAGCAGTTCTTC | CASSVGSGGPSPREQFF | TRBJ2-1 | TRBD2 | TRBV9
TGTGCCAGTGCCTCCTGGCGGGGGGGCCGGAATGAGCAGTTCTTC | CASASWRGGRNEQFF | TRBJ2-1 | TRBD2 | TRBV6-5
TGTGCCGGCAGTGAAAGACAGGCAGCCAAAAACATTCAGTACTTC | CAGSERQAAKNIQYF | TRBJ2-4 | . | TRBV28
TGTGCCAGCAGCTTAGACACAGGGGCGCCCTTCTTC | CASSLDTGAPFF | TRBJ2-1 | TRBD1 | TRBV11-3
TGTGCCTGGAGTGTACTACAGGGGGGACAGCCCCAGCATTTT | CAWSVLQGGQPQHF | TRBJ1-5 | TRBD1 | TRBV30
TGTGCCAGCAGCTTCGGGGGTGAGCAGTACTTC | CASSFGGEQYF | TRBJ2-7 | . | TRBV3-1/TRBV3-2
TGTGCCAGCAGCGCGGGACAGGGGGTCCTCTACGAGCAGTACTTC | CASSAGQGVLYEQYF | TRBJ2-7 | TRBD1 | TRBV9
TGTGCCAGCAGCCATTCCTCTAGAAGGAATGAGCAGTTCTTC | CASSHSSRRNEQFF | TRBJ2-1 | . | TRBV14
TGCGCCAGCCGCATGGAGTGGTCCACAGGCTATGGCTACACCTTC | CASRMEWSTGYGYTF | TRBJ1-2 | . | TRBV5-1
TGTGCCAGCAGTTGGGGGGGCGTCCCTGAAGCTTTCTTT | CASSWGGVPEAFF | TRBJ1-1 | . | TRBV28
TGTGCCAGCCCTAAGGGAACTAGCACAGATACGCAGTATTTT | CASPKGTSTDTQYF | TRBJ2-3 | . | TRBV6-5
TGTGCCACCAGCAGAGAGAGACAGGGTCGAAATCAGCCCCAGCATTTT | CATSRERQGRNQPQHF | TRBJ1-5 | TRBD1 | TRBV15
TGTGCCAGCAGCCAACGTTCGGGACCGCTCGGCGTAGATACGCAGTATTTT | CASSQRSGPLGVDTQYF | TRBJ2-3 | . | TRBV4-2
TGTGCCAGCAGCCCGGGACTTCGAGGTACAGATACGCAGTATTTT | CASSPGLRGTDTQYF | TRBJ2-3 | . | TRBV5-8